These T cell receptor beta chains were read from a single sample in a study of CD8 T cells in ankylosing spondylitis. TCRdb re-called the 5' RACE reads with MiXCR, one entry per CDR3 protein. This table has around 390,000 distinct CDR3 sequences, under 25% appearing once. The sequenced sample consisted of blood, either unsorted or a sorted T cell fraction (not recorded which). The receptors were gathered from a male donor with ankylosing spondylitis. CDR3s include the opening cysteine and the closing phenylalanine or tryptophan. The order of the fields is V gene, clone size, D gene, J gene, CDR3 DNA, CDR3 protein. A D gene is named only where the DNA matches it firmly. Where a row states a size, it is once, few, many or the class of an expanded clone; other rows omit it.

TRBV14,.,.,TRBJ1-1,TGTGCCAGCAGCCAAGCGGGGGGAATTGAAGCTTTCTTT,CASSQAGGIEAFF
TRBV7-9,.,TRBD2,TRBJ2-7,TGTGCCAGCAGCCCGAACTGGGGGGGGGCCTACGAGCAGTACTTC,CASSPNWGGAYEQYF
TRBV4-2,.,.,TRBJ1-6,TGTGCCAGCAGCCAAACCTCGGCCTTTGATTCACCCCTCCACTTT,CASSQTSAFDSPLHF
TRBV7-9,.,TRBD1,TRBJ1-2,TGTGCCAGCAGCATCGGGACAGGGGGCTATGGCTACACCTTC,CASSIGTGGYGYTF
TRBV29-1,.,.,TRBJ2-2,TGCAGCAAAAAACACCGCGGGGAGGAGAACACCGGGGAGCTGTTTTTT,CSKKHRGEENTGELFF
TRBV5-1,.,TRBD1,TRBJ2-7,TGCGCCAGCAGCTTAATACCACCGGACAGGGGATTCTACGAGCAGTACTTC,CASSLIPPDRGFYEQYF
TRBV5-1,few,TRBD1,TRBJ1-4,TGCGCCAGCAGCTCAGGGACAGCCAATGAAAAACTGTTTTTT,CASSSGTANEKLFF
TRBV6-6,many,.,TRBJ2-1,TGTGCCAGCAGTTCGACACGGCGTGAGCAGTTCTTC,CASSSTRREQFF
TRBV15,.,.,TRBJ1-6,TGTGCCACCAGCAGAGATCTGGGGGGAGGTTCACCCCTCCACTTT,CATSRDLGGGSPLHF
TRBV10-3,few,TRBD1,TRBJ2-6,TGTGCCATCAACCGGGACAGGGGGCTCTCTGGGGCCAACGTCCTGACTTTC,CAINRDRGLSGANVLTF
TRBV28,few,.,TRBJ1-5,TGTGCCAGCAGTTCCTCAGGGGATCAGCCCCAGCATTTT,CASSSSGDQPQHF
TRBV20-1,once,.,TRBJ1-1,TGCAGTGCCCCCCGGGAGTCGGCCACTGAAGCTTTCTTT,CSAPRESATEAFF
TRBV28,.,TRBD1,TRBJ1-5,TGTGCCAGCAGTATACCAGGACAGGGGCATCAGCCCCAGCATTTT,CASSIPGQGHQPQHF
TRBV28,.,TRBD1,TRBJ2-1,TGTGCCAGCAGTACCAGGGGGCCTCGGTACAATGAGCAGTTCTTC,CASSTRGPRYNEQFF
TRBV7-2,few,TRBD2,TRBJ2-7,TGTGCCAGCAGCCGGGAGGTCTCTTCCTACGAGCAGTACTTC,CASSREVSSYEQYF
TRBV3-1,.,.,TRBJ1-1,TGTGCCAGCAGCCAGGTGAGGAGGGGAACTGAAGCTTTCTTT,CASSQVRRGTEAFF
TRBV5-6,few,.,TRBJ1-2,TGTGCCAGCAGCTGGGGGGGTGAAAGTGGCTACACCTTC,CASSWGGESGYTF
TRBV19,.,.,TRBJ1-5,TGTGCCAGTAGTACCCGACAGTATAGCAATCAGCCCCAGCATTTT,CASSTRQYSNQPQHF
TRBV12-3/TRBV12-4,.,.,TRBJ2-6,TGTGCCAGCAGTCAGGGGACAGTCCTGACTTTC,CASSQGTVLTF
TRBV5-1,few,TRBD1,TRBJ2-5,TGCGCCAGCAGCGAGCCGGGACAGCAAGAGACCCAGTACTTC,CASSEPGQQETQYF
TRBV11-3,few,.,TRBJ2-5,TGTGCCAGCAGCTTAGAGAGGACTGAGACCCAGTACTTC,CASSLERTETQYF
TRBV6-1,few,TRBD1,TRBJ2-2,TGTGCCAGCTACCGAGGGACAGGGGGCCGGAACACCGGGGAGCTGTTTTTT,CASYRGTGGRNTGELFF
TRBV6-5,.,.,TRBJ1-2,TGTGCCAGCAGTTACGGCGTAGGGTATGGCTACACCTTC,CASSYGVGYGYTF
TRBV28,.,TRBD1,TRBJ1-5,TGTGCCAGCAGTACACCGGGACAGGGAATTTTTAGCAATCAGCCCCAGCATTTT,CASSTPGQGIFSNQPQHF
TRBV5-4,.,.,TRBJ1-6,TGTGCCAGCAGCTTGGGACAGCCCCAGGTGGATTCACCCCTCCACTTT,CASSLGQPQVDSPLHF
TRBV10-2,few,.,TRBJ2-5,TGCGCCAGCAGCAAAACCGGGAACCAAGAGACCCAGTACTTC,CASSKTGNQETQYF
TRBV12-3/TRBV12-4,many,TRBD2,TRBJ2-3,TGTGCCAGCAGTTCAGTCTTGGGGGGAGGGCCGAGTACGCAGTATTTT,CASSSVLGGGPSTQYF
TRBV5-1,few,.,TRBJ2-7,TGCGCCAGCAGCCCCCCACTGCCAGGGTCCTACGAGCAGTACTTC,CASSPPLPGSYEQYF
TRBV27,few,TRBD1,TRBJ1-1,TGTGCCAGCAGTACCATCCCAACAGGGGGCCACGGTGAAGCTTTCTTT,CASSTIPTGGHGEAFF
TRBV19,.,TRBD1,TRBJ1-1,TGTGCCAGTAGTGGACAGGGAATTGCTGAAGCTTTCTTT,CASSGQGIAEAFF
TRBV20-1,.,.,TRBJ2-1,TGCAGTGCTAGACGGGCGGCGAGCTCCTACAATGAGCAGTTCTTC,CSARRAASSYNEQFF
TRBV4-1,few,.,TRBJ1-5,TGCGCCAGCAGTCTTACTCCAGGGGCACTCAATAGCAATCAGCCCCAGCATTTT,CASSLTPGALNSNQPQHF
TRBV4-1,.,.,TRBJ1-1,TGCGCCAGCAGCTCACGGAAGGGGATGAACACTGAAGCTTTCTTT,CASSSRKGMNTEAFF
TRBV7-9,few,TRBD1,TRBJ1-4,TGTGCCAGCAGCCCCAGGGGGCGAGGTGAAAAACTGTTTTTT,CASSPRGRGEKLFF
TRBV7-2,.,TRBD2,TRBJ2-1,TGTGCCAGCAGCTTAGCTGGGACTAGCGAGAAGCAGTTCTTC,CASSLAGTSEKQFF
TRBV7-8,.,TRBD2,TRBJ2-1,TGTGCCAGCAGCTTAGCGGGGGCGGGAGGGCATGAGCAGTTCTTC,CASSLAGAGGHEQFF
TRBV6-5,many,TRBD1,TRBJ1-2,TGTGCCAGCAGTTTCGGACAGGGGGGAGGTTCGGGAGGCTACACCTTC,CASSFGQGGGSGGYTF
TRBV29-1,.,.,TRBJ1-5,TGCAGCGTTGGAGACAGCGAAAATCAGCCCCAGCATTTT,CSVGDSENQPQHF
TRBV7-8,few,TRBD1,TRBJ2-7,TGTGCCAGCAGCTCCAGGACAGGAACGTACGAGCAGTACTTC,CASSSRTGTYEQYF
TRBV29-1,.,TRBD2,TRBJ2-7,TGCAGCGCCGTGACTAGCGGGGCAACCTACGAGCAGTACTTC,CSAVTSGATYEQYF
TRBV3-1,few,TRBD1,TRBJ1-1,TGTGCCAGCAGGGGGGACAGGGTGTCATCGGAAGCTTTCTTT,CASRGDRVSSEAFF